A selection of T cell receptor beta chains follows, all from one sample in a study of shared clonotypes between healthy human individuals. TCRdb's copy holds only in-frame clones and misses some; the assay was immunoSEQ multiplex PCR. The table has some 2,000,000 clones, 85% to 95% seen once. Sample: naive CD8+ T cells sorted from blood. Receptors were obtained from a man aged 18-30 years in good health. Both conserved end residues are part of each CDR3. Fields, in order: J gene, V gene, CDR3 protein.

J gene: TRBJ1-1
V gene: TRBV27
CDR3 protein: CASSRTPRGTEAFF

J gene: TRBJ1-5
V gene: TRBV10-3
CDR3 protein: CAISSTGGNQPQHF

J gene: TRBJ2-1
V gene: TRBV27
CDR3 protein: CASSSPLAGVGNEQFF

J gene: TRBJ2-3
V gene: TRBV7-6
CDR3 protein: CASSSTSGGTDTQYF

J gene: TRBJ1-1
V gene: TRBV5-1
CDR3 protein: CASSLAFGGRNTEAFF

J gene: TRBJ1-2
V gene: TRBV30
CDR3 protein: CAWSASRQGGRGYTF

J gene: TRBJ2-1
V gene: TRBV28
CDR3 protein: CASSTPGQGANEQFF

J gene: TRBJ2-7
V gene: TRBV19
CDR3 protein: CASSIQGLLHHEQYF

J gene: TRBJ1-1
V gene: TRBV21-1
CDR3 protein: CASSKGGTPAEAFF

J gene: TRBJ2-7
V gene: TRBV5-6
CDR3 protein: CASSYGGGSEQYF

J gene: TRBJ2-7
V gene: TRBV19
CDR3 protein: CASSIDHLGQSSYEQYF

J gene: TRBJ2-2
V gene: TRBV9
CDR3 protein: CASSVGRDTGELFF

J gene: TRBJ1-1
V gene: TRBV5-1
CDR3 protein: CASSLPQDSGRANTEAFF

J gene: TRBJ2-7
V gene: TRBV23-1
CDR3 protein: CASSHQTEYEQYF

J gene: TRBJ2-7
V gene: TRBV27
CDR3 protein: CASSFGTSEDEQYF

J gene: TRBJ2-7
V gene: TRBV27
CDR3 protein: CASSSDSSYEQYF

J gene: TRBJ2-7
V gene: TRBV7-2
CDR3 protein: CASSWGLAGSPYEQYF

J gene: TRBJ2-7
V gene: TRBV7-2
CDR3 protein: CASSLIITGAGHEQYF

J gene: TRBJ1-2
V gene: TRBV7-6
CDR3 protein: CASSLSGGKGYTF

J gene: TRBJ2-2
V gene: TRBV13
CDR3 protein: CASSFFLAGGFMNTGELFF

J gene: TRBJ1-3
V gene: TRBV10-1
CDR3 protein: CASSEGISGNTIYF

J gene: TRBJ2-7
V gene: TRBV5-6
CDR3 protein: CASSLNLAEHSYEQYF

J gene: TRBJ2-7
V gene: TRBV4-1
CDR3 protein: CASSWDRGYEQYF

J gene: TRBJ2-1
V gene: TRBV14
CDR3 protein: CASSPQGALAGADEQFF

J gene: TRBJ2-3
V gene: TRBV28
CDR3 protein: CASSLAGDTDTQYF

J gene: TRBJ2-7
V gene: TRBV4-1
CDR3 protein: CASSQDQGVPYEQYF

J gene: TRBJ2-7
V gene: TRBV5-6
CDR3 protein: CASSTTGYEQYF

J gene: TRBJ2-7
V gene: TRBV6-5
CDR3 protein: CASSYGTGASYEQYF

J gene: TRBJ1-1
V gene: TRBV9
CDR3 protein: CASSPTLAAGLHTEAFF

J gene: TRBJ2-7
V gene: TRBV7-2
CDR3 protein: CASSLAGGTYEQYF

J gene: TRBJ2-1
V gene: TRBV18
CDR3 protein: CASSPLSGTPSSYNEQFF

J gene: TRBJ1-2
V gene: TRBV5-6
CDR3 protein: CASSLVSSGDYGYTF

J gene: TRBJ1-5
V gene: TRBV19
CDR3 protein: CASSPEDVGNQPQHF

J gene: TRBJ2-7
V gene: TRBV30
CDR3 protein: CAWSVMFREDEQYF

J gene: TRBJ2-1
V gene: TRBV28
CDR3 protein: CASSSTRDRAYNEQFF

J gene: TRBJ1-1
V gene: TRBV29-1
CDR3 protein: CSDAEGPTDTEAFF

J gene: TRBJ2-7
V gene: TRBV6-1
CDR3 protein: CASSEGPGQGTYEQYF

J gene: TRBJ2-5
V gene: TRBV7-9
CDR3 protein: CASSLVAGAQETQYF

J gene: TRBJ2-7
V gene: TRBV5-6
CDR3 protein: CASSLFSAYEQYF

J gene: TRBJ2-3
V gene: TRBV30
CDR3 protein: CAWSSGGTDTQYF

J gene: TRBJ1-2
V gene: TRBV7-9
CDR3 protein: CASSLGGIANYGYTF

J gene: TRBJ1-3
V gene: TRBV14
CDR3 protein: CASSQYVSGNTIYF

J gene: TRBJ2-1
V gene: TRBV4-3
CDR3 protein: CASSLGQGGWNEQFF

J gene: TRBJ2-7
V gene: TRBV9
CDR3 protein: CASSVGQGRTYEQYF